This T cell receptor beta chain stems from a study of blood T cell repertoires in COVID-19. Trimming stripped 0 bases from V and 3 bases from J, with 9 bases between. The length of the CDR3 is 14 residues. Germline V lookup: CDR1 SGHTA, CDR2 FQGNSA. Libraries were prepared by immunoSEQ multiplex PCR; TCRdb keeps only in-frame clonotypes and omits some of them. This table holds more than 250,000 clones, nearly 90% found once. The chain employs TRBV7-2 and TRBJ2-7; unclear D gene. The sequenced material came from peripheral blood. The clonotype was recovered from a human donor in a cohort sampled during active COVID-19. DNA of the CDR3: TGTGCCAGCAGCTTAGCGTACATGAACTACGAGCAGTACTTC. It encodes CASSLAYMNYEQYF. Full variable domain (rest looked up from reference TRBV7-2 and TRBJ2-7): GAGVSQSPSNKVTEKGKDVELRCDPISGHTALYWYRQSLGQGLEFLIYFQGNSAPDKSGLPSDRFSAERTGGSVSTLTIQRTQQEDSAVYLCASSLAYMNYEQYFGPGTRLTVT.